The present T cell receptor (beta chain) was sequenced within a study of technical replicates of blood from several donors. TCRdb keeps only in-frame clones here, not all; method: immunoSEQ multiplex PCR. Of over 55,000 clones in the sample, around 85% are singletons; the top ten hold about 5.1%. Germline V gene lookup returns CDR1 SGHKS and CDR2 YYEKEE (reference sequence). This CDR3 is 13 amino acids long. V lost 4 bases and J lost 7; bases outside the gene matches: 5. Sequencing was carried out using PBMCs. V usage is TRBV5-5 and J usage is TRBJ2-7; 10 nucleotides match TRBD1. This TCR derives from a human donor in good health. Some clones in this sample may be carry-over from other donors' samples. The CDR3 DNA reads TGTGCCAGCAGCAGCAGGACAGGGGGAGAGCAGTACTTC. This codes for CASSSRTGGEQYF.